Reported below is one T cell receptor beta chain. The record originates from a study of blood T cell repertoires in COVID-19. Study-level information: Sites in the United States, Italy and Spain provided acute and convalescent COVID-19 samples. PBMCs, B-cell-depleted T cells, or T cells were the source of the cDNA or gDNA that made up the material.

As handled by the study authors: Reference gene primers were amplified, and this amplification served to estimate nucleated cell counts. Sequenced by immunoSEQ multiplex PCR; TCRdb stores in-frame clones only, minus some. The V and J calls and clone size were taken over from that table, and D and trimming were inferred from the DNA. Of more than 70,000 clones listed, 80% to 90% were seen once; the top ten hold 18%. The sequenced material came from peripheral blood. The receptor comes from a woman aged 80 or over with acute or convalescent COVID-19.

CDR3 DNA: TGCGCCAGCAGCTTGGAGGGGCATGAGCAGTTCTTC. This sequence encodes CASSLEGHEQFF. V usage is TRBV5-1 and J usage is TRBJ2-1, with a tentative D call TRBD1 (5 bases). V lost 0 bases to trimming and J lost 8 bases, with 6 bases between them. The CDR3 contains 12 residues. Looked up from germline, CDR1 is SGHRS and CDR2 is YFSETQ.